A single sample is the source of the 11 T cell receptor beta chains below, sequenced in a study of blood T cell repertoires in COVID-19. This table comes from immunoSEQ multiplex PCR, and its TCRdb copy is limited to in-frame clones, with some not included. The table lists some 200,000 clones, around 82% of them singletons. The sample was peripheral blood. These receptors originate from a woman aged 40 to 49 with acute or convalescent COVID-19.

CDR3: CASSSGYMNTEAFF. DNA for the CDR3: TGTGCCAGCAGCTCAGGGTACATGAACACTGAAGCTTTCTTT. The chain couples TRBV6-5 to TRBJ1-1; D possibly corresponds to TRBD1 (5 bases). V lost 6 bases and J 0 bases, leaving 11 bases between the germline ends. The CDR3 runs to 14 residues. Per the germline V gene, CDR1 is MNHEY and CDR2 is SVGAGI.

The chain employs TRBV10-3 and TRBJ1-2, with TRBD1 as a possible D gene (5 bases). Trimming cost V 2 bases and J 4 bases, with 14 bases left between them. Germline assignment: CDR1 ENHRY and CDR2 SYGVKD. The CDR3 totals 15 residues. The CDR3 DNA sequence: TGTGCCATCAGTGAGATTCAGGGTGGTGGCTATGGCTACACCTTC. Translating gives CAISEIQGGGYGYTF.

J is TRBJ2-6 and V is TRBV7-9; D remains ambiguous. Per germline, CDR1 SEHNR and CDR2 FQNEAQ (reference sequence). The CDR3 loop spans 16 amino acids. V lost 3 bases and J 0 bases, leaving 9 bases between the germline ends. The CDR3 sequence: CASSFDILSGANVLTF. Written as DNA, the CDR3 is TGTGCCAGCAGCTTCGACATCCTCTCTGGGGCCAACGTCCTGACTTTC.

The chain combines TRBV19 with TRBJ1-1, with 8 positions matching TRBD1. The CDR3 sequence is 15 residues long. V shed 4 bases and J 3 bases; nucleotides not matched to a gene: 7. Germline V gene data show CDR1 as LNHDA and CDR2 as SQIVND (reference sequence). CDR3 nucleotides: TGTGCCAGTAGTAACAGCGGACAGGGCGACACTGAAGCTTTCTTT. Its translation is CASSNSGQGDTEAFF.

The J gene is TRBJ2-1, the V gene TRBV2; 14 nucleotides line up with TRBD2. CDR3 length equals 15 residues. Germline-derived CDR1 and CDR2 are SNHLY and FYNNEI. Unmatched junction bases numbered 7, after V lost 6 bases and J lost 9 bases. The DNA for the CDR3 is TGTGCCAGCAGCCAGACTAGCGGGGGGGTCAGTGAGCAGTTCTTC. Its protein is CASSQTSGGVSEQFF. Together with reference TRBV2 and TRBJ2-1, the CDR3 gives the full variable domain: EPEVTQTPSHQVTQMGQEVILRCVPISNHLYFYWYRQILGQKVEFLVSFYNNEISEKSEIFDDQFSVERPDGSNFTLKIRSTKLEDSAMYFCASSQTSGGVSEQFFGPGTRLTVL.

Only one count was recorded for this clone. CDR3 residues: CASSNRNDSLSGNTIYF. The CDR3 DNA is TGTGCCAGCAGTAACCGGAACGACAGCCTCTCTGGAAACACCATATATTTT. The gene calls are TRBV3-1 (or the pseudogene TRBV3-2) and TRBJ1-3; tentative D call: TRBD1 (5 bases). Trimming removed 6 bases from V and 0 bases from J, with 18 bases in between. CDR1 is LGHDT, CDR2 YNNKEL, per germline (reference sequence). This CDR3 contains 17 residues.

The rearrangement joins TRBV5-1 to TRBJ1-1, with D possibly being TRBD1 (6 bases). The CDR3 contains 13 residues. Germline-derived CDR1 and CDR2 are SGHRS and YFSETQ. V lost 4 bases and J lost 7, with 14 bases in between. CDR3 residues: CASSREDSFEAFF. As DNA, the CDR3 is TGCGCCAGCAGCAGAGAGGACAGCTTTGAAGCTTTCTTT.

This clone was picked up a small number of times. This chain uses TRBV30 with TRBJ1-1; D gene uncertain. V lost 5 bases and J 1 base, leaving 8 bases between the germline ends. The CDR3 runs to 12 residues. The germline gives CDR1 GTSNPN, CDR2 SVGIG (reference sequence). This CDR3 is CAWGSRNTEAFF. CDR3 nucleotides: TGTGCCTGGGGGAGTCGGAACACTGAAGCTTTCTTT.

This clone was found once. The V and J genes are TRBV12-5 and TRBJ2-3; a possible D gene is TRBD2 (6 bases). Germline loops: CDR1 LGHNT, CDR2 FRNRAP. Trimming shortened V by 3 bases and J by 1 base, and 8 bases separated the two germline ends. The CDR3 consists of 14 residues. The DNA of the CDR3 is TGTGCTAGTGGTTTCGGAGGGGGCACAGATACGCAGTATTTT. Translated: CASGFGGGTDTQYF. Complete variable domain (other parts from reference TRBV12-5 and TRBJ2-3): DARVTQTPRHKVTEMGQEVTMRCQPILGHNTVFWYRQTMMQGLELLAYFRNRAPLDDSGMPKDRFSAEMPDATLATLKIQPSEPRDSAVYFCASGFGGGTDTQYFGPGTRLTVL.

This clone is a singleton in its sample. The gene calls are TRBV7-8 and TRBJ2-6; 9 nucleotides line up with TRBD2. Germline V CDR1 and CDR2: SGHVS, FQNEAQ. V lost 0 bases and J lost 2; bases outside the gene matches: 5. This CDR3 spans 18 amino acids. CDR3 bases: TGTGCCAGCAGCTTAGCTGTAGTAGCGGGAGCTGGGGCCAACGTCCTGACTTTC. It codes for CASSLAVVAGAGANVLTF.

The V gene is TRBV10-3, the J gene TRBJ2-3, with TRBD2 matching 7 bases. Germline loops: CDR1 ENHRY, CDR2 SYGVKD. The CDR3 runs 14 residues. The V and J ends lost 3 bases and 4 bases, in that order; junction bases with no gene match: 4. Here the CDR3 reads CAISEGREADTQYF. CDR3 bases: TGTGCCATCAGTGAAGGGAGGGAGGCAGATACGCAGTATTTT.